These 26 T cell receptor beta chains came from one sample sequenced in a study of regulatory T cells in long-lasting Graves disease. The time point is: persistent/refractory GD, antithyroid drugs over 5 years with positive TRAb. From PBMCs, RNA was extracted and then used to make the TCR library. Combining iRepertoire HTBI primers with Arm-PCR of CDR3 regions, the authors built TCR beta libraries. Each CDR3 protein gets one entry after TCRdb re-called the multiplex PCR reads with MiXCR. This sample has approximately 290,000 distinct CDR3 sequences, with roughly a fifth found just once. The sample here was peripheral blood mononuclear cells (PBMCs), taken when the disease was refractory, from a patient treated with antithyroid drugs. These receptors were collected from a female donor with Graves disease.

The table lists this clonotype with many counts. The J gene is TRBJ2-7, the V gene TRBV20-1, with D perhaps assigned TRBD1 or TRBD2 (5 bases each). The length of the CDR3 is 12 residues. Looked up from germline, CDR1 is DFQATT and CDR2 is SNEGSKA (reference sequence). V was pared by 8 bases and J by 1 base, with 12 bases between. The CDR3 DNA follows: TGCAGTATCCGGGACGTATCCTACGAGCAGTACTTC. Protein product: CSIRDVSYEQYF.

This clonotype was seen at least ten times. The chain has TRBV27 and TRBJ2-7; 7 bases fit TRBD2. This CDR3 region has 13 residues. CDR1 is MNHEY and CDR2 is SMNVEV in the germline V gene (reference sequence). The ends lost 5 bases at V and 7 bases at J; junction bases unmatched: 8. In nucleotides, the CDR3 is TGTGCCAGCAGTCCCGGACTAGTCCTTGAGCAGTACTTC. Its translation: CASSPGLVLEQYF.

V is TRBV6-1 and J is TRBJ2-7; 8 bases are shared with TRBD2. Germline CDR1 reads MNHNS; CDR2 reads SASEGT. The CDR3 is 15 residues long. V dropped 2 bases and J dropped 2; count of bases not matched to a gene: 5. The CDR3 DNA sequence: TGTGCCAGCAGTGAAATCGCGGGAGGACCCTACGAGCAGTACTTC. Amino acid sequence: CASSEIAGGPYEQYF.

This clonotype occurred a few times. The V gene is TRBV20-1, the J gene TRBJ1-5; no definite D call. Trimming cost V 5 bases and J 1 base, with 12 bases left between them. This CDR3 has 14 amino acids. Germline V gene sequence: CDR1 DFQATT, CDR2 SNEGSKA (reference sequence). CDR3 DNA sequence: TGCAGTGCTTTGGACGCAACGAGCAATCAGCCCCAGCATTTT. Its translation is CSALDATSNQPQHF.

Ten or more counts support this clonotype. The chain uses TRBV7-2 and TRBJ2-7; 8 bases fit TRBD2. Per the germline V gene, CDR1 is SGHTA and CDR2 is FQGNSA. The CDR3 contains 15 residues. The J segment lost 3 bases and the V segment lost 1 base, leaving 5 bases of the junction unmatched. CDR3 nucleotides: TGTGCCAGCAGCTTAGATCCGGGACTAGACTACGAGCAGTACTTC. It codes for CASSLDPGLDYEQYF.

As for this clonotype: This may come from a read error, since a much larger clone is one base off. The conserved final phenylalanine or tryptophan is absent from the CDR3, which likely points to a read error. The V gene is TRBV28, the J gene TRBJ1-5, with TRBD1 matching over 7 bases. Germline CDR1 and CDR2: MDHEN and SYDVKM. The trim removed 5 bases at V and 0 bases at J, leaving 10 bases unmatched. There are 17 residues in the CDR3. This chain's CDR3 is CASSHAVQGNSNQPQHL. The CDR3 bases are TGTGCCAGCAGTCACGCTGTACAGGGGAATAGCAATCAGCCCCAGCATCTT.

This clonotype showed up many times. This chain joins TRBV28 and TRBJ2-2; 12 bases agree with TRBD2. This CDR3 comprises 17 residues. Germline lookup yields CDR1 MDHEN and CDR2 SYDVKM. V was clipped by 3 bases and J by 5 bases; unmatched bases: 7. Here the CDR3 reads CASSFLAGGFQTGELFF. The CDR3 region has the DNA TGTGCCAGCAGTTTCCTAGCGGGAGGGTTCCAAACCGGGGAGCTGTTTTTT.

This clonotype was seen ten or more times. The chain employs TRBV6-5 and TRBJ2-7, with 8 bases lining up with TRBD2. J was trimmed by 2 bases and V by 0 bases; bases with no gene match: 6. Germline lookup yields CDR1 MNHEY and CDR2 SVGAGI. The CDR3 sequence is 16 residues long. The CDR3 reads CASSYSKPGLAYEQYF. DNA for the CDR3: TGTGCCAGCAGTTACTCGAAGCCGGGACTAGCCTACGAGCAGTACTTC.

This clonotype was counted at least ten times. The rearrangement uses TRBV11-2 and TRBJ2-2; maybe TRBD2 (5 bases). V was clipped by 1 base and J by 3 bases, with 15 bases between them. The CDR3 spans 17 residues. The germline V gene has CDR1 SGHAT and CDR2 FQNNGV. This CDR3 is CASSLVVGTRYTGELFF. The CDR3 DNA sequence: TGTGCCAGCAGCTTAGTGGTTGGAACTAGATACACCGGGGAGCTGTTTTTT. Full variable domain (missing parts from reference TRBV11-2 and TRBJ2-2): EAGVAQSPRYKIIEKRQSVAFWCNPISGHATLYWYQQILGQGPKLLIQFQNNGVVDDSQLPKDRFSAERLKGVDSTLKIQPAKLEDSAVYLCASSLVVGTRYTGELFFGEGSRLTVL.

The chain employs TRBV4-2 and TRBJ2-5; D not certain. Deletions cut 2 bases from V and 1 base from J, with 11 bases between. The CDR3 sequence is 15 residues long. Per germline, CDR1 LGHNA and CDR2 YNFKEQ. The CDR3 protein is CASSQKDGTQETQYF. The CDR3 DNA reads TGTGCCAGCAGCCAAAAAGACGGTACCCAAGAGACCCAGTACTTC.

This chain uses TRBV27 with TRBJ1-1; 11 bases fit TRBD1. Germline V gene lookup returns CDR1 MNHEY and CDR2 SMNVEV (reference sequence). The CDR3 contains 16 residues. V lost 7 bases and J lost 4; bases outside the gene matches: 11. In DNA form, the CDR3 reads TGTGCCAGCACTTATACCGGGACAGGGGGGTTCACTGAAGCTTTCTTT. Translated: CASTYTGTGGFTEAFF.

This chain connects TRBV14 to TRBJ1-2; D not certain. The CDR3 sequence is 13 residues long. V lost 1 base to trimming and J lost 8 bases, with 11 bases between them. Germline values: CDR1 SGHDN, CDR2 FVKESK. The CDR3 here is CASSQVRERGYTF. The CDR3, as DNA: TGTGCCAGCAGCCAAGTCCGGGAGAGGGGCTACACCTTC.

This clonotype was picked up a small number of times. V is TRBV27 and J is TRBJ2-2; D is uncertain. Germline values: CDR1 MNHEY, CDR2 SMNVEV (reference sequence). The CDR3 contains 11 residues. Trimming left V 5 bases short and J 5 bases short, with 3 bases between. CDR3 region: CASSQTGELFF. The CDR3 DNA reads as TGTGCCAGCAGTCAAACCGGGGAGCTGTTTTTT.

Many counts were recorded for this clonotype. This chain uses TRBV20-1 with TRBJ2-5; a possible D gene is TRBD2 (6 bases). V lost 3 bases, J lost 5 bases, and 22 bases lay in between. The CDR3 has 16 amino acids. CDR1 is DFQATT, CDR2 SNEGSKA, per germline (reference sequence). CDR3: CSARWGSDGSGETQYF. The CDR3 DNA follows: TGCAGTGCTAGGTGGGGGAGCGACGGGAGCGGTGAGACCCAGTACTTC.

In this sample, this clonotype turned up many times. The genes are TRBV7-2 and TRBJ1-2; 8 nucleotides align to TRBD1. The CDR3 totals 14 residues. Losses at the gene ends were 5 bases for V and 2 bases for J; bases not matched to a gene: 4. Germline CDR1 and CDR2: SGHTA and FQGNSA. CDR3 DNA: TGTGCCAGCAGCCCCGGACAGGGAAACTATGGCTACACCTTC. The encoded protein is CASSPGQGNYGYTF. The full variable domain, completed using reference TRBV7-2 and TRBJ1-2, is GAGVSQSPSNKVTEKGKDVELRCDPISGHTALYWYRQSLGQGLEFLIYFQGNSAPDKSGLPSDRFSAERTGGSVSTLTIQRTQQEDSAVYLCASSPGQGNYGYTFGSGTRLTVV.

This rearrangement joins TRBV6-2 or TRBV6-3 to TRBJ2-3; D gene ambiguous. Trimming shortened V by 7 bases and J by 2 bases, and 13 bases separated the two germline ends. The CDR3 length is 14 residues. Germline V lookup: CDR1 MNHEY, CDR2 SVGEGT. The DNA of the CDR3 is TGTGCCAGCAACCGTAGGGAATACACAGATACGCAGTATTTT. Amino acid sequence: CASNRREYTDTQYF.

In its sample, this clonotype was seen many times. The rearrangement uses TRBV28 and TRBJ2-5; a possible D gene is TRBD2 (5 bases). The germline gives CDR1 MDHEN, CDR2 SYDVKM. Deletions cut 6 bases from V and 1 base from J, with 12 bases between. There are 14 residues in the CDR3. CDR3 protein: CASSRIGIQETQYF. The CDR3 DNA sequence: TGTGCCAGCAGCCGCATCGGGATCCAAGAGACCCAGTACTTC.

This clonotype was counted at least ten times. The rearrangement uses TRBV28 and TRBJ2-6; TRBD1 matches 8 bases. The germline CDR1 and CDR2 sequences are MDHEN and SYDVKM. J lost 0 bases, V lost 4 bases, and 8 bases had no gene match. This CDR3 comprises 18 residues. CDR3 loop: CASSSWTGLNSGANVLTF. The CDR3 DNA sequence: TGTGCCAGCAGTTCCTGGACAGGGCTTAACTCTGGGGCCAACGTCCTGACTTTC.

Ten or more counts support this clonotype. The V gene is TRBV27, the J gene TRBJ1-1; no definite D call. V dropped 7 bases and J dropped 6 bases, with 18 bases sitting between them. This CDR3 has 14 residues. Germline V CDR1 and CDR2: MNHEY, SMNVEV (reference sequence). This CDR3 is CASIKTGRHAEAFF. In nucleotides, the CDR3 is TGTGCCAGCATTAAGACGGGCAGGCATGCTGAAGCTTTCTTT.

This clonotype was detected only a few times. The chain carries TRBV18 and TRBJ2-7; 11 bases line up with TRBD2. CDR1 KGHSH and CDR2 LQKENI come from the germline V gene. V was pared by 2 bases and J by 4 bases, with 7 bases of the junction left unmatched. The CDR3 loop spans 16 amino acids. The DNA for the CDR3 is TGTGCCAGCTCACCAACTAGCGGGAGTACGGGGTACGAGCAGTACTTC. It yields the protein CASSPTSGSTGYEQYF.

The table lists this clonotype with many counts. The chain recombines TRBV20-1 with TRBJ2-7, with 8 bases identical to TRBD1. CDR1 and CDR2 from the germline V gene are DFQATT and SNEGSKA (reference sequence). The CDR3 runs to 14 residues. V trimming: 2 bases; J trimming: 3 bases; junction bases outside the gene matches: 6. In DNA form, the CDR3 reads TGCAGTGCTAGAAGCGGCAGGGGGCGCTACGAGCAGTACTTC. Translation: CSARSGRGRYEQYF.

This clonotype occurred a few times. The V call is TRBV19, the J call TRBJ2-2, with a tentative D call TRBD1 (5 bases). The germline V gene has CDR1 LNHDA and CDR2 SQIVND (reference sequence). V lost 5 bases, J lost 7 bases, and 14 bases lay in between. This CDR3 spans 14 amino acids. Here the CDR3 DNA reads TGTGCCAGTAGTGCGTCAGGGTTTATCGGGGAGCTGTTTTTT. Translating it yields CASSASGFIGELFF.

This clonotype showed up just a few times. The chain combines TRBV20-1 with TRBJ1-3, with D perhaps matching TRBD1 (5 bases). CDR1 and CDR2 from the germline V gene are DFQATT and SNEGSKA (reference sequence). Trimming took 6 bases from V and 1 from J, leaving 7 bases between them. There are 12 residues in the CDR3. This CDR3 is CSAAGSGNTIYF. DNA for the CDR3: TGCAGTGCGGCAGGGTCTGGAAACACCATATATTTT.

In its sample, this clonotype was seen a few times. This chain uses TRBV18 with TRBJ1-1; D is uncertain. CDR3 size: 16 residues. V lost 2 bases to trimming and J lost 2 bases, with 15 bases between them. Germline values: CDR1 KGHSH, CDR2 LQKENI. CDR3 DNA: TGTGCCAGCTCACCAAGAAGCATGGCAGCTAACACTGAAGCTTTCTTT. Its translation: CASSPRSMAANTEAFF.

This clonotype has ten or more counts. V usage is TRBV6-1 and J usage is TRBJ2-7, with D tentatively TRBD1 or TRBD2 (5 bases each). CDR3 length equals 14 residues. The germline V gene encodes CDR1 MNHNS and CDR2 SASEGT. V was cut by 6 bases and J by 2 bases, with 14 bases left in between. CDR3 amino acids: CASSRGDRTYEQYF. The CDR3 region has the DNA TGTGCCAGCAGCCGAGGGGACCGTACCTACGAGCAGTACTTC.

The chain joins TRBV30 to TRBJ1-5; 9 bases agree with TRBD1. The CDR3 runs to 13 residues. Per the germline V gene, CDR1 is GTSNPN and CDR2 is SVGIG (reference sequence). V gave up 1 base and J gave up 9 bases; unmatched junction bases: 4. The CDR3 bases are TGTGCCTGGAGTGGACAGGGGGATAGGCCCCAGCATTTT. This gives the protein CAWSGQGDRPQHF.